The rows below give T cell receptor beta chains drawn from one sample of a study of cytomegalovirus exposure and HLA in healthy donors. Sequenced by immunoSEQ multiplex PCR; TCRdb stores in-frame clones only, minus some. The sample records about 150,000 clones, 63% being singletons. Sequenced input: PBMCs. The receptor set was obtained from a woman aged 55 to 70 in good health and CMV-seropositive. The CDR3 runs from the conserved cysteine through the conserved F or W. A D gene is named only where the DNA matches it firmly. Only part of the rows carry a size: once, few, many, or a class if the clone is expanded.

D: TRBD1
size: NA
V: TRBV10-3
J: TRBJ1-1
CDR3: CAISEGTGTFGTEAFF
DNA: TGTGCCATCAGTGAGGGGACAGGGACCTTTGGCACTGAAGCTTTCTTT

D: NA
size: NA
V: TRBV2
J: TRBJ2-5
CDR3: CASSPGETQYF
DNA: TGTGCCAGCAGTCCCGGGGAGACCCAGTACTTC

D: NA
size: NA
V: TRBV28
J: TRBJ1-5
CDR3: CASGIRGYSNQPQHF
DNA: TGTGCCAGCGGGATCCGGGGATATAGCAATCAGCCCCAGCATTTT

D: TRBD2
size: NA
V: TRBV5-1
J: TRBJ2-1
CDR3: CASSVGLADTNEQFF
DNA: TGCGCCAGCAGCGTGGGACTAGCGGATACGAATGAGCAGTTCTTC

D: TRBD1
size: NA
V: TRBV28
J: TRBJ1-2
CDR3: CASSTAGTGVRYGYTF
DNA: TGTGCCAGCAGTACGGCAGGGACAGGGGTTCGCTATGGCTACACCTTC

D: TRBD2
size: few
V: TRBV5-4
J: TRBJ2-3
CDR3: CASSWGLAGTTDTQYF
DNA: TGTGCCAGCAGCTGGGGACTAGCGGGGACCACAGATACGCAGTATTTT

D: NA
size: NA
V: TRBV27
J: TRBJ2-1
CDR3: CASSLSRQARNEQFF
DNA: TGTGCCAGCAGTTTATCCCGACAGGCAAGAAATGAGCAGTTCTTC

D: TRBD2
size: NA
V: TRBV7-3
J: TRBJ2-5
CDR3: CASSFGLAGSDQETQYF
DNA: TGTGCCAGCAGCTTTGGACTAGCGGGGTCCGACCAAGAGACCCAGTACTTC

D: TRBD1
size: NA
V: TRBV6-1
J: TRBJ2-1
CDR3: CASTPRDRIYNEQFF
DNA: TGTGCCAGCACCCCGAGGGACAGGATATACAATGAGCAGTTCTTC

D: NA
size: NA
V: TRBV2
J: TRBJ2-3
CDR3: CASRTGTRTDTQYF
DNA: TGTGCCAGCAGAACTGGGACTCGCACAGATACGCAGTATTTT

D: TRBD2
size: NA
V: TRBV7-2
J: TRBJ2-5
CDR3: CASSLEFYGTMNEQYF
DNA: TGTGCCAGCAGCTTAGAATTCTACGGGACTATGAATGAGCAGTACTTC

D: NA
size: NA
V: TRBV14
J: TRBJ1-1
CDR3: CASSQLRGTEAFF
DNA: TGTGCCAGCAGCCAACTCAGGGGTACTGAAGCTTTCTTT

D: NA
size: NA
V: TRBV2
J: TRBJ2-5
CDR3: CASFFGSRETQYF
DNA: TGTGCCAGCTTCTTCGGGAGCCGGGAGACCCAGTACTTC

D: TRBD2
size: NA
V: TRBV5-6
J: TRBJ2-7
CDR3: CASSLEASGALEQYF
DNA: TGTGCCAGCAGCTTGGAGGCTAGCGGGGCCCTCGAGCAGTACTTC

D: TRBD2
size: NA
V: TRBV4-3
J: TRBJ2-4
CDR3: CASSYRTSENIQYF
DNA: TGCGCCAGCAGCTACCGGACTAGCGAAAACATTCAGTACTTC

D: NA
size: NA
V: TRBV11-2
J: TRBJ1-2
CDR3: CASRSIYSRGDSRGYTF
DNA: TGTGCCAGCCGGTCTATCTACTCACGGGGAGATTCGCGTGGCTACACCTTC

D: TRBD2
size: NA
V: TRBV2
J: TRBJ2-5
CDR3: CASSPRTSGSETQYF
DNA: TGTGCCAGCAGCCCGAGGACTAGCGGGAGCGAGACCCAGTACTTC

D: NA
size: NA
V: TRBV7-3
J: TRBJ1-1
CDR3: CASSQDSLNTEAFF
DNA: TGTGCCAGCAGCCAGGACTCGCTGAACACTGAAGCTTTCTTT

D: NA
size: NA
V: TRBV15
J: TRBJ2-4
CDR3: CATSRDQGSGPKNIQYF
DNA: TGTGCCACCAGCAGAGATCAAGGGAGTGGTCCCAAAAACATTCAGTACTTC

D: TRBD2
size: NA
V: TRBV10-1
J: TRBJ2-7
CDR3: CASLLGQSPQRTSGYEQYF
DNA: TGCGCCAGTCTGTTGGGACAGAGTCCCCAAAGGACTAGCGGCTACGAGCAGTACTTC

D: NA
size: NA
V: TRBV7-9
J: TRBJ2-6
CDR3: CASSHFSANVLTF
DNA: TGTGCCAGCAGTCACTTTAGTGCCAACGTCCTGACTTTC

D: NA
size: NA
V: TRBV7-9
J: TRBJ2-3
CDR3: CASEGQTRLSFTDTQYF
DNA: TGTGCCAGCGAGGGTCAGACCCGTCTCTCCTTCACAGATACGCAGTATTTT

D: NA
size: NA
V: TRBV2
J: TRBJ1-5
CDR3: CASSSGLSNQPQHF
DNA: TGTGCCAGCAGTTCTGGACTTAGCAATCAGCCCCAGCATTTT

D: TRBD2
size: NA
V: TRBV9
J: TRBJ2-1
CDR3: CASSVGGGAVYEQFF
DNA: TGTGCCAGCAGCGTCGGGGGGGGAGCGGTATATGAGCAGTTCTTC

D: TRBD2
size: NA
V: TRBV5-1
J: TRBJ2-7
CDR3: CASSVGLAGGPTYEQYF
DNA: TGCGCCAGCAGCGTGGGACTAGCGGGAGGCCCCACTTACGAGCAGTACTTC

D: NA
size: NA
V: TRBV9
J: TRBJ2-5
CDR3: CASSDIQETQYF
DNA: TGTGCCAGCAGCGACATCCAAGAGACCCAGTACTTC

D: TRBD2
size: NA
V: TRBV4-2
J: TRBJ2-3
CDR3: CASSHPPGTSGRADTQYF
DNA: TGTGCCAGCAGCCACCCTCCCGGGACTAGCGGGAGAGCAGATACGCAGTATTTT

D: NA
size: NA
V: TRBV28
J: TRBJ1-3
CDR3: CASSLTPTGGENTIYF
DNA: TGTGCCAGCAGTTTAACCCCCACGGGGGGGGAAAACACCATATATTTT

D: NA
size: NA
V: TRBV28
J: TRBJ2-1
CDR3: CASSPGSEGQFF
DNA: TGTGCCAGCAGTCCGGGTTCCGAGGGGCAGTTCTTC

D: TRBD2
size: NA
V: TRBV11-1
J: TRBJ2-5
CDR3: CASSRSGTETQYF
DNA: TGTGCCAGCAGCCGTAGCGGGACGGAGACCCAGTACTTC

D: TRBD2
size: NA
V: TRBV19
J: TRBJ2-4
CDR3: CASSARTSGSKNIQYF
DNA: TGTGCCAGTAGTGCTCGGACTAGCGGGAGCAAAAACATTCAGTACTTC

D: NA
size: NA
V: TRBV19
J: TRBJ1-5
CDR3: CASSPTDSNQPQHF
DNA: TGTGCCAGTAGTCCGACAGACAGCAATCAGCCCCAGCATTTT

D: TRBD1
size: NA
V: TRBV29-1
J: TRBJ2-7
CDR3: CSALRGTGIYEQYF
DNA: TGCAGCGCCCTCCGGGGGACAGGGATCTACGAGCAGTACTTC

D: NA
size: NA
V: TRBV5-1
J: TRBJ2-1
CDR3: CASSPDGTSYNEQFF
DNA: TGCGCCAGCAGCCCCGATGGGACATCTTACAATGAGCAGTTCTTC

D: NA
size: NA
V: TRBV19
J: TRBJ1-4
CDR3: CASTAGREKLFF
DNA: TGTGCCAGTACCGCCGGGAGAGAAAAACTGTTTTTT

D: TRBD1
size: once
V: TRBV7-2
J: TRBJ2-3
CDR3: CASSLDRATDTQYF
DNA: TGTGCCAGCAGCTTGGACAGGGCCACAGATACGCAGTATTTT

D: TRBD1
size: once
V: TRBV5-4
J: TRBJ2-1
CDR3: CASSLGTGLINEQFF
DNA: TGTGCCAGCAGCTTGGGGACAGGACTGATCAATGAGCAGTTCTTC

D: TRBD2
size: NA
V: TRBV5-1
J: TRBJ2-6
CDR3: CASSKQLAGGGGANVLTF
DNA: TGCGCCAGCAGCAAGCAACTAGCGGGAGGAGGTGGGGCCAACGTCCTGACTTTC

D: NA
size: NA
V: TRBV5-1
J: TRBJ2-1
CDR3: CASSEVRGNEQFF
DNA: TGCGCCAGCAGCGAGGTCCGGGGGAATGAGCAGTTCTTC

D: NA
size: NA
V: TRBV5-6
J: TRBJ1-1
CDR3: CASSDHGRGHTEAFF
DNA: TGTGCCAGCAGCGATCATGGGCGGGGGCACACTGAAGCTTTCTTT